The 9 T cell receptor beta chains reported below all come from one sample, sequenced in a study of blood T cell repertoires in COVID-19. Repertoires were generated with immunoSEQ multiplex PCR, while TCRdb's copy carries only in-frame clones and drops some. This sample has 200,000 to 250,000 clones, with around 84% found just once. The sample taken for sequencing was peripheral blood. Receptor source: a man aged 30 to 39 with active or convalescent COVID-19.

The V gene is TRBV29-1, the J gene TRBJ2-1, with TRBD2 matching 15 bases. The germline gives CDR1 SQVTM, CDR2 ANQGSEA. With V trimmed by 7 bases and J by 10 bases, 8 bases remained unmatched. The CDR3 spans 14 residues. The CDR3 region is CSGRTSGRAGEQFF. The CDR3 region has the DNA TGCAGCGGGCGGACTAGCGGGAGGGCCGGAGAGCAGTTCTTC.

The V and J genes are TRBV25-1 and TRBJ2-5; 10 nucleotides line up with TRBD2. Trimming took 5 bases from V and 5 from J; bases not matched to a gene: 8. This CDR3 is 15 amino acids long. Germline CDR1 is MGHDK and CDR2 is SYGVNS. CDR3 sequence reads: CASSPPLAGVETQYF. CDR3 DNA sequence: TGTGCCAGCAGTCCCCCTCTAGCGGGAGTCGAGACCCAGTACTTC. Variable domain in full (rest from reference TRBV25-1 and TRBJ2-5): EADIYQTPRYLVIGTGKKITLECSQTMGHDKMYWYQQDPGMELHLIHYSYGVNSTEKGDLSSESTVSRIRTEHFPLTLESARPSHTSQYLCASSPPLAGVETQYFGPGTRLLVL.

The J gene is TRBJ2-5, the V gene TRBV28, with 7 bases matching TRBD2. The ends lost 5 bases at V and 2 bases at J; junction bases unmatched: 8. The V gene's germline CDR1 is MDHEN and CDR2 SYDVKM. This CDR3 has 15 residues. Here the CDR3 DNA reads TGTGCCAGCAGTAGGACCCTAGCGGTGCAAGAGACCCAGTACTTC. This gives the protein CASSRTLAVQETQYF.

For the CDR3, the DNA is TGTGCCAGCAGACGGGACAGAAATCAGCCCCAGCATTTT. This gives the protein CASRRDRNQPQHF. The chain has TRBV12-3 or TRBV12-4 and TRBJ1-5; 7 bases align to TRBD1. CDR3 length: 13 amino acids. J was trimmed by 4 bases and V by 6 bases; bases with no gene match: 3.

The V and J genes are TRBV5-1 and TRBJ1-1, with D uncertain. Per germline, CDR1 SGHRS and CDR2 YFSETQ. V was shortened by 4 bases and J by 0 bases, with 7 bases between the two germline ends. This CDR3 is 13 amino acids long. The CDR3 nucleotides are TGCGCCAGCAGCAACAGACTGAACACTGAAGCTTTCTTT. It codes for CASSNRLNTEAFF.

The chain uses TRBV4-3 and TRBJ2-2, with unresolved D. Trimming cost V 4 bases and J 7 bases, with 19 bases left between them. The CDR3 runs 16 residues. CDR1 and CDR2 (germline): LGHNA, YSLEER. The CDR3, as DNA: TGCGCCAGCAGCCTTTCGTTTACAACAAGTGGCGGGGAGCTGTTTTTT. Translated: CASSLSFTTSGGELFF.

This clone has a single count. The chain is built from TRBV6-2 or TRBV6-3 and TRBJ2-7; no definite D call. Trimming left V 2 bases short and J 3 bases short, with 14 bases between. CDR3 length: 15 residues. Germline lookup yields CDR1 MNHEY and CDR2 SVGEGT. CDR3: CASSYAGSILYEQYF. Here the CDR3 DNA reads TGTGCCAGCAGTTACGCAGGCTCTATCCTCTACGAGCAGTACTTC.

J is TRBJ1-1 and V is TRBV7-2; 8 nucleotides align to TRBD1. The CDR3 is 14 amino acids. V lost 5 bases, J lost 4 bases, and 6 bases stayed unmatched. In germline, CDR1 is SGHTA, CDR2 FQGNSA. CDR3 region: CASSVRGRTTEAFF. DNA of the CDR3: TGTGCCAGCAGCGTCAGGGGGCGCACCACTGAAGCTTTCTTT.

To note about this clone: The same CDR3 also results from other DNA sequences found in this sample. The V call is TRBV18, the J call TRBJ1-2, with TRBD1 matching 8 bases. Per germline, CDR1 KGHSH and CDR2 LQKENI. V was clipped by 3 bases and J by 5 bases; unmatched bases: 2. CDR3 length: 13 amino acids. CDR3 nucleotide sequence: TGTGCCAGCTCACCGGACAGGGCTTATGGCTACACCTTC. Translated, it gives CASSPDRAYGYTF.